This entry is about one TCR beta chain. Its antigen remains unknown. This record belongs to a study of cytomegalovirus exposure and HLA in healthy donors. Germline V gene sequence: CDR1 SGHRS, CDR2 YFSETQ. The CDR3 extends over 14 amino acids. Trimming took 2 bases from V and 11 from J, leaving 19 bases between them. Study-wide results and limits: The listing of some 170 TCR beta chains classed them as cytomegalovirus-associated.

PCR used 60 Vbeta primers and 13 Jbeta primers. The table came from immunoSEQ multiplex PCR; TCRdb's copy has only in-frame clones and leaves some out. This sample has 75,000 to 95,000 clones; roughly 78% occur once, and the top ten carry 4% to 5.5%. V and J are TRBV5-1 and TRBJ1-1; no reliable D call. This sequence originates from a male donor in good health and CMV-seropositive. The sequencing input was PBMCs. The CDR3 loop is CASSLNSPKEEAFF. In DNA form, the CDR3 reads TGCGCCAGCAGCTTAAACAGCCCAAAGGAGGAGGCTTTCTTT.